The 31 T cell receptor beta chains reported below all come from one sample, sequenced in a study of blood T cell repertoires in COVID-19. Here immunoSEQ multiplex PCR was the method, and the copy in TCRdb shows in-frame clones only, minus some. The data show more than 200,000 clones, roughly 80% seen once. Material for sequencing was peripheral blood. All receptors come from an elderly woman with COVID-19, enrolled during active disease.

Worth noting for this clone: At the DNA level, this CDR3 is encoded by other sequences in the same sample as well. The CDR3 DNA reads TGCGCCAGCAGCTCACAGAGCTACGAGCAGTACTTC. Its protein is CASSSQSYEQYF. This chain connects TRBV5-1 to TRBJ2-7, with D unresolved. Trimming left V 3 bases short and J 3 bases short, with 7 bases between. The CDR3 covers 12 residues. The V gene's germline CDR1 is SGHRS and CDR2 YFSETQ.

The chain recombines TRBV19 with TRBJ2-4; 9 nucleotides match TRBD2. Trimming cost V 6 bases and J 0 bases; bases outside gene matches: 9. This CDR3 is built from 17 residues. Germline V gene lookup returns CDR1 LNHDA and CDR2 SQIVND (reference sequence). The CDR3 is CASSQQGGGAAKNIQYF. CDR3 coding DNA: TGTGCCAGTAGCCAGCAGGGCGGGGGGGCAGCCAAAAACATTCAGTACTTC.

This chain links TRBV5-6 with TRBJ1-1; TRBD1 matches at 8 bases. The CDR3 is 13 residues long. CDR1 and CDR2 (germline): SGHDT, YYEEEE. The ends lost 4 bases at V and 6 bases at J; junction bases unmatched: 5. CDR3 DNA: TGTGCCAGCAGCCCTGGACAGGGCCCTGAAGCTTTCTTT. This gives the protein CASSPGQGPEAFF.

The V call is TRBV5-1, the J call TRBJ2-7; D perhaps matches TRBD1 (6 bases). CDR3 length equals 14 residues. Germline V gene lookup returns CDR1 SGHRS and CDR2 YFSETQ. V was pared by 2 bases and J by 0 bases, with 9 bases between. CDR3 DNA sequence: TGCGCCAGCAGCTTACAGGGCCCCTCCTACGAGCAGTACTTC. Amino acid sequence: CASSLQGPSYEQYF.

The chain employs TRBV6-6 and TRBJ2-3, with TRBD2 matching 15 bases. V dropped 5 bases and J dropped 4; count of bases not matched to a gene: 7. The germline V gene has CDR1 MNHNY and CDR2 SVGAGI (reference sequence). The CDR3 spans 17 residues. In DNA form, the CDR3 reads TGTGCCAGCAGTCGGACTAGCGGGGGGGCAAGAGCAGATACGCAGTATTTT. Its translation: CASSRTSGGARADTQYF.

The chain employs TRBV5-1 and TRBJ2-7; weak D call: TRBD2 (5 bases). The V gene's germline CDR1 is SGHRS and CDR2 YFSETQ. Trimming stripped 5 bases from V and 4 bases from J, with 10 bases between. The CDR3 length is 12 residues. CDR3 loop: CASREPGYEQYF. For the CDR3, the DNA is TGCGCCAGCAGAGAGCCGGGGTACGAGCAGTACTTC.

The sample holds a few counts of this clone. The V gene is TRBV19, the J gene TRBJ1-4; no clear D. Germline V gives CDR1 LNHDA, CDR2 SQIVND (reference sequence). V was pared by 5 bases and J by 0 bases, with 7 bases between. The CDR3 spans 14 residues. The CDR3 loop reads CASSSQATNEKLFF. In nucleotides, the CDR3 is TGTGCCAGTAGTTCCCAGGCAACTAATGAAAAACTGTTTTTT.

The chain employs TRBV4-1 and TRBJ1-1; no reliable D call. This CDR3 is 14 amino acids long. Deletions cut 0 bases from V and 0 bases from J, with 5 bases between. Per germline, CDR1 MGHRA and CDR2 YSYEKL. CDR3 amino acids: CASSQDQMNTEAFF. CDR3 DNA sequence: TGCGCCAGCAGCCAAGATCAAATGAACACTGAAGCTTTCTTT.

This clone has a single count. The chain carries TRBV13 and TRBJ1-1, with D perhaps matching TRBD1 (5 bases). Germline V gene sequence: CDR1 PRHDT, CDR2 FYEKMQ (reference sequence). The length of the CDR3 is 11 residues. Trimming shortened V by 5 bases and J by 8 bases, and 9 bases separated the two germline ends. The CDR3 region has the DNA TGTGCCAGCAGCCCCAGGGTAGAAGCTTTCTTT. Its protein product is CASSPRVEAFF.

The V and J genes are TRBV5-1 and TRBJ2-4; tentative D call: TRBD1 (8 bases). The germline V and J ends were trimmed by 4 bases and 9 bases, with 17 bases remaining between them. Germline lookup yields CDR1 SGHRS and CDR2 YFSETQ. This CDR3 contains 14 residues. The CDR3 DNA follows: TGCGCCAGCAGCGTCGGACAGGGAGGGGGCATTCAGTACTTC. It yields the protein CASSVGQGGGIQYF.

Comments on this clone: Other nucleotide sequences in the sample specify the same CDR3. The rearrangement uses TRBV7-9 and TRBJ2-7, with D perhaps TRBD2 (5 bases). The ends were cut back, 3 bases at V and 0 bases at J, with 9 bases in the middle. The CDR3 spans 14 residues. Germline V gives CDR1 SEHNR, CDR2 FQNEAQ (reference sequence). CDR3 bases: TGTGCCAGCAGCTTTGGAGGCAGCTCCTACGAGCAGTACGTC. It codes for CASSFGGSSYEQYV.

This clone was found a few times. The chain joins TRBV7-9 to TRBJ1-2, with D hard to call. Germline assignment: CDR1 SEHNR and CDR2 FQNEAQ (reference sequence). V shed 4 bases and J shed 7 bases, with 10 bases lying between them. The CDR3 consists of 12 residues. The DNA of the CDR3 is TGTGCCAGCAGCTCCGCCCTCAGTGGCTACACCTTC. Protein sequence: CASSSALSGYTF.

J is TRBJ2-2 and V is TRBV7-6, with 9 bases aligning to TRBD2. Per germline, CDR1 SGHVS and CDR2 FNYEAQ. CDR3 length: 16 residues. The V and J ends lost 5 bases and 2 bases, in that order; junction bases with no gene match: 6. CDR3 region: CASSVSGGQNTGELFF. Here the CDR3 DNA reads TGTGCCAGCAGCGTTAGCGGGGGCCAAAACACCGGGGAGCTGTTTTTT.

V and J are TRBV29-1 and TRBJ1-2; D call uncertain. The germline V gene encodes CDR1 SQVTM and CDR2 ANQGSEA. The CDR3 loop spans 15 amino acids. V was shortened by 0 bases and J by 6 bases, with 17 bases between the two germline ends. The CDR3 region is CSVEDPSGPPNGYTF. CDR3 DNA: TGCAGCGTTGAAGATCCGTCAGGTCCCCCAAATGGCTACACCTTC. The full variable domain, in which reference TRBV29-1 and TRBJ1-2 provide the parts outside the CDR3, is SAVISQKPSRDICQRGTSLTIQCQVDSQVTMMFWYRQQPGQSLTLIATANQGSEATYESGFVIDKFPISRPNLTFSTLTVSNMSPEDSSIYLCSVEDPSGPPNGYTFGSGTRLTVV.

This chain connects TRBV3-1 (or the pseudogene TRBV3-2) to TRBJ2-5, with TRBD1 matching 11 bases. The CDR3 consists of 17 residues. Per germline, CDR1 LGHDT and CDR2 YNNKEL (reference sequence). The trim removed 4 bases at V and 4 bases at J, leaving 11 bases unmatched. CDR3 region: CASSPLWGQGVGETQYF. CDR3 sequence (DNA): TGTGCCAGCAGCCCGTTGTGGGGACAGGGGGTTGGAGAGACCCAGTACTTC.

The chain is built from TRBV6-2 or TRBV6-3 and TRBJ2-3; 12 bases line up with TRBD2. The CDR3 has 17 residues. In germline, CDR1 is MNHEY, CDR2 SVGEGT. V trimming: 6 bases; J trimming: 0 bases; junction bases outside the gene matches: 7. The CDR3 reads CASSPSGGAFSTDTQYF. CDR3 DNA: TGTGCCAGCAGCCCTAGCGGGGGGGCATTCAGCACAGATACGCAGTATTTT.

V is TRBV4-1 and J is TRBJ1-3; D is unresolved. Trimming stripped 1 base from V and 4 bases from J, with 8 bases between. CDR1 and CDR2 from the germline V gene are MGHRA and YSYEKL. The CDR3 totals 14 residues. In DNA, the CDR3 is TGCGCCAGCAGCCAAGGGGGAGGAGGAAACACCATATATTTT. Translation: CASSQGGGGNTIYF.

On this clone: Germline and junction disagree at one end, which may indicate a read error. The V gene is TRBV7-7, the J gene TRBJ2-5; TRBD1 matches 7 bases. Germline V gene lookup returns CDR1 SSHAT and CDR2 FNYEAQ (reference sequence). This CDR3 has 14 residues. The CDR3 coding sequence is TGTGCTAGCAGCTCGGCAGGGCCCCAGGGGGACCAGTACTTC. It yields the protein CASSSAGPQGDQYF.

V gene TRBV7-9 combines with J gene TRBJ2-7; 7 bases agree with TRBD1. The CDR3 runs 12 residues. CDR1 is SEHNR, CDR2 FQNEAQ, per germline (reference sequence). Trimming took 5 bases from V and 3 from J; bases not matched to a gene: 1. Written as DNA, the CDR3 is TGTGCCAGCAGCACAGGGGACTACGAGCAGTACGTC. It translates to CASSTGDYEQYV.

The V gene is TRBV28, the J gene TRBJ1-3, with D possibly being TRBD1 (5 bases). This CDR3 comprises 17 residues. In germline, CDR1 is MDHEN, CDR2 SYDVKM. Trimming removed 3 bases at V and 3 bases at J, with 18 bases between. The CDR3 spells CASSLGLGGSVGNTIYF. The CDR3 DNA is TGTGCCAGCAGTTTGGGACTGGGAGGTTCGGTTGGAAACACCATATATTTT.

The chain carries TRBV5-1 and TRBJ1-1; D might be TRBD1 (6 bases). The germline V and J ends were trimmed by 0 bases and 5 bases, with 11 bases remaining between them. This CDR3 region has 14 residues. In germline, CDR1 is SGHRS, CDR2 YFSETQ. In DNA form, the CDR3 reads TGCGCCAGCAGCTTGGCCGAGGGGGTAACTGAAGCTTTCTTT. Protein product: CASSLAEGVTEAFF.

V and J are TRBV5-6 and TRBJ1-3, with 11 positions matching TRBD1. V was clipped by 5 bases and J by 3 bases; unmatched bases: 1. CDR1 SGHDT and CDR2 YYEEEE come from the germline V gene. The CDR3 covers 14 residues. CDR3 in amino acids: CASRDRGLGNTIYF. CDR3 coding DNA: TGTGCCAGCAGGGACAGGGGGCTTGGAAACACCATATATTTT.

This clone is a singleton in its sample. This sequence joins TRBV11-3 and TRBJ1-2; a weak D match, TRBD1 (6 bases). CDR1 and CDR2 from the germline V gene are SGHNT and YENEEA. With 6 bases removed from V and 7 bases from J, the gap between germline ends came to 18 bases. The CDR3 contains 14 residues. This chain's CDR3 is CASSQDRTGSGYTF. The CDR3 region has the DNA TGTGCCAGCAGTCAAGACCGCACAGGGTCTGGCTACACCTTC.

The CDR3 DNA is TGTGCCAGCAGCGAACTAGCGGGGGGGGCAAAAAAGGGCACAGATACGCAGTATTTT. It translates to CASSELAGGAKKGTDTQYF. The gene calls are TRBV9 and TRBJ2-3, with TRBD2 matching 13 bases. The ends lost 3 bases at V and 1 base at J; junction bases unmatched: 11. The CDR3 runs to 19 residues. Germline V CDR1 and CDR2: SGDLS, YYNGEE.

CDR3 bases: TGTGCCAGCAGCTTACGCACAGGGTTCCTCAATCAGCCCCAGCATTTT. It codes for CASSLRTGFLNQPQHF. This rearrangement joins TRBV7-2 to TRBJ1-5; D may be TRBD1 (6 bases). The V gene lost 2 bases and the J gene lost 3 bases, with 14 bases spanning the gap. Looked up from germline, CDR1 is SGHTA and CDR2 is FQGNSA. CDR3 length: 16 residues. The full variable domain, completed using reference TRBV7-2 and TRBJ1-5, is GAGVSQSPSNKVTEKGKDVELRCDPISGHTALYWYRQSLGQGLEFLIYFQGNSAPDKSGLPSDRFSAERTGGSVSTLTIQRTQQEDSAVYLCASSLRTGFLNQPQHFGDGTRLSIL.

V gene TRBV28 combines with J gene TRBJ1-5; D is ambiguous. The germline CDR1 and CDR2 sequences are MDHEN and SYDVKM. The CDR3 contains 14 residues. The V gene lost 7 bases and the J gene lost 7 bases, with 17 bases spanning the gap. CDR3 DNA sequence: TGTGCCAGCATTAGCGGGATACGGGGACAGCCCCAGCATTTT. It specifies CASISGIRGQPQHF.

This chain links TRBV5-1 with TRBJ2-5, with 8 bases lining up with TRBD2. Germline CDR1 and CDR2: SGHRS and YFSETQ. J lost 5 bases, V lost 1 base, and 4 bases had no gene match. There are 14 residues in the CDR3. CDR3 DNA sequence: TGCGCCAGCAGCTTGCGAGCGGGGGCGGAGACCCAGTACTTC. Translated: CASSLRAGAETQYF.

V usage is TRBV5-8 and J usage is TRBJ1-1; TRBD1 matches 8 bases. CDR1 SGHTS and CDR2 YDEGEE come from the germline V gene. This CDR3 region has 15 residues. Germline trimming cut 1 base from V and 1 base from J; bases unmatched to any gene: 3. The CDR3 protein is CASSLYGTGNTEAFF. The CDR3 coding sequence is TGTGCCAGCAGCTTGTATGGGACAGGGAACACTGAAGCTTTCTTT. The whole variable domain, remainder taken from reference TRBV5-8 and TRBJ1-1, is EAGVTQSPTHLIKTRGQQATLRCSPISGHTSVYWYQQALGLGLQFLLWYDEGEERNRGNFPPRFSGRQFPNYSSELNVNALELEDSALYLCASSLYGTGNTEAFFGQGTRLTVV.

The chain has TRBV2 and TRBJ2-3; 7 positions agree with TRBD1. Unmatched junction bases numbered 8, after V lost 10 bases and J lost 1 base. This CDR3 contains 14 residues. CDR1 is SNHLY and CDR2 is FYNNEI in the germline V gene. The CDR3 spells CANPTTGGTDTQYF. The CDR3 DNA is TGTGCCAACCCGACTACAGGGGGCACAGATACGCAGTATTTT.

There are a few counts of this clone. The chain joins TRBV7-9 to TRBJ2-7, with D tentatively TRBD2 (5 bases). Germline V gene lookup returns CDR1 SEHNR and CDR2 FQNEAQ (reference sequence). The CDR3 runs to 14 residues. V was trimmed by 3 bases and J by 0 bases, leaving 9 bases between them. The DNA for the CDR3 is TGTGCCAGCAGCTTTAGCGCAAGCTCCTACGAGCAGTACTTC. This codes for CASSFSASSYEQYF. Using reference TRBV7-9 and TRBJ2-7 for the parts outside the CDR3, the full variable domain is DTGVSQNPRHKITKRGQNVTFRCDPISEHNRLYWYRQTLGQGPEFLTYFQNEAQLEKSRLLSDRFSAERPKGSFSTLEIQRTEQGDSAMYLCASSFSASSYEQYFGPGTRLTVT.

CDR3 sequence (DNA): TGCGCCAGCAGCTTGGCCGCTACTAGCGGGACCAATGAGCAGTTCTTC. Translating gives CASSLAATSGTNEQFF. The rearrangement links TRBV5-1 to TRBJ2-1, with 10 bases identical to TRBD2. Unmatched junction bases numbered 6, after V lost 0 bases and J lost 6 bases. The CDR3 length is 16 residues. Germline CDR1 and CDR2: SGHRS and YFSETQ. Full variable domain (outside the CDR3, taken from reference TRBV5-1 and TRBJ2-1): KAGVTQTPRYLIKTRGQQVTLSCSPISGHRSVSWYQQTPGQGLQFLFEYFSETQRNKGNFPGRFSGRQFSNSRSEMNVSTLELGDSALYLCASSLAATSGTNEQFFGPGTRLTVL.